These T cell receptor beta chains were read from a single sample in a study of blood T cell repertoires in COVID-19. Generated by immunoSEQ multiplex PCR, the TCRdb table keeps only in-frame clones and is missing some. Of approximately 50,000 clones in the sample, over 75% were seen once. The sequencing sample was made of peripheral blood. These TCRs come from a man aged 45-65 years with active COVID-19. CDR3s leave out the opening cysteine and the closing phenylalanine or tryptophan. The D gene is left open where the match is weak.

d_call v_call cdr3_aa
- TRBV28 ASKGDMGEKLF
- TRBV27 ASSLRGVTTNEKLF
TRBD2 TRBV7-3 ASSLTPSGGRDTQY
- TRBV7-9 ASSLGSSSRETQY
TRBD1 TRBV14 ASTLPRQGPRLDASWDTIY
TRBD2 TRBV19 ASSPVGRPPNEQF
TRBD1 TRBV3-1/TRBV3-2 ASSPRDRGSYGYT
- TRBV11-3 ASSRSKVADSTDTQY
- TRBV7-2 ASSSRARGTGELF
TRBD2 TRBV28 ASSLYREGSEQF
- TRBV9 ASSVERGEGYEQY
- TRBV4-2 ASSQEEAELGTYEQY
- TRBV7-2 ASSLEIEDRRF
TRBD2 TRBV18 ASSPPGLADPYNEQF
TRBD1 TRBV2 ASRTGQTSDSPLH
- TRBV5-5 ASSLGAGPYNEQF
TRBD1 TRBV6-4 ASSGGDRFRWY
TRBD2 TRBV7-2 ASRLAGGPEQY
- TRBV2 ASSERVRAVD
- TRBV19 ASSAQDRILRLT
- TRBV28 ASRGQLHGYT
TRBD1 TRBV6-5 ASSYKGTVPRLH
TRBD1 TRBV24-1 ATSDWDRPGELF
TRBD1 TRBV4-3 ASSQGDTGGNEQF
- TRBV5-6 ASSGIGLTEQY
TRBD2 TRBV7-9 ASSPALSGEASTDTQY
- TRBV6-6 ASHLGGFGMNTEAF
TRBD1 TRBV4-3 ASSHAGTGGVGYT
TRBD2 TRBV15 ATSRSGGAGEDTQY
TRBD1 TRBV19 ASSTGRTGELF
- TRBV23-1 ASSQSWGAGELF
- TRBV28 ASSFGGNTEAF
TRBD1 TRBV19 ASSTEGHRDSVYGYT
TRBD2 TRBV27 ASMPLTLGGGIYEQY
- TRBV4-3 ASSQGTRGTGELF
- TRBV7-6 ASSLGGGKTQY
- TRBV18 ASSLQAGAYEQY